Following are 3 T cell receptor beta chains from one sample sequenced in a study of metastatic and nonmetastatic thyroid tumors. MiXCR was used by TCRdb to re-call the PCR reads. This repertoire shows approximately 15,000 clones, roughly 22% found once; its top ten account for 20% to 25%. Before thyroid surgery, none of the patients had received any treatment. Sequenced material: adjacent normal tissue. All receptors derive from a female donor with papillary thyroid cancer or a benign thyroid nodule (not recorded which). Some clones in this sample may be carry-over from other donors' samples.

This clone has a handful of counts. The J gene is TRBJ2-5, the V gene TRBV6-2 or TRBV6-3; TRBD2 matches 9 bases. Germline CDR1 is MNHEY and CDR2 is SVGEGT. The trim removed 4 bases at V and 5 bases at J, leaving 11 bases unmatched. This CDR3 is 16 amino acids long. The CDR3, as DNA: TGTGCCAGCAGTTTGGGGGAGCGGGGGGCTGCGGAGACCCAGTACTTC. Protein sequence: CASSLGERGAAETQYF.

CDR3 DNA: TGTGCCAGCACCAACGGGGAGGGCGTGAACACTGAAGCTTTCTTT. This translates into CASTNGEGVNTEAFF. The chain uses TRBV2 and TRBJ1-1; D uncertain. Germline V gene sequence: CDR1 SNHLY, CDR2 FYNNEI. The CDR3 has 15 residues. Trimming cost V 7 bases and J 0 bases, with 15 bases left between them. Looking up the rest from reference TRBV2 and TRBJ1-1 gives the full variable domain: EPEVTQTPSHQVTQMGQEVILRCVPISNHLYFYWYRQILGQKVEFLVSFYNNEISEKSEIFDDQFSVERPDGSNFTLKIRSTKLEDSAMYFCASTNGEGVNTEAFFGQGTRLTVV.

Only a few counts were recorded for this clone. The chain carries TRBV20-1 and TRBJ1-5, with TRBD1 matching 7 bases. The V segment lost 3 bases and the J segment 0 bases; nucleotides outside the gene matches: 5. Germline V gene sequence: CDR1 DFQATT, CDR2 SNEGSKA (reference sequence). The CDR3 has 15 residues. The CDR3, as DNA: TGCAGTGCTAGTACGACAGGGTATAGCAATCAGCCCCAGCATTTT. It yields the protein CSASTTGYSNQPQHF.